Included here is one TCR beta chain sequence, with context. The target antigen is unknown. Germline V gene lookup returns CDR1 SGDLS and CDR2 YYNGEE. Trimming pared 0 bases from V and 3 bases from J, leaving 13 bases between. The CDR3 totals 15 residues. The data belong to a study of cytotoxic CD8 clonotypes in ibrutinib-treated CLL. Study context: Sequencing produced an average of roughly 270,000 productive templates and tens of thousands of productive rearrangements per sample. Study outcomes and limitations: Sustained-remission and progressing patients' sampling times differed.

Profiling relied on immunoSEQ multiplex PCR, and the TCRdb table lists in-frame clones only, not all of them. Of 9,500 to 15,000 clones listed, around two thirds are singletons. The chain combines TRBV9 with TRBJ2-7; D might be TRBD1 (7 bases). The clonotype was recovered from a human donor with chronic lymphocytic leukemia. The sequenced sample was PBMCs, obtained before ibrutinib treatment. In DNA form, the CDR3 reads TGTGCCAGCAGCGTAGGATCAGGGGGGATCTACGAGCAGTACTTC. This encodes CASSVGSGGIYEQYF.